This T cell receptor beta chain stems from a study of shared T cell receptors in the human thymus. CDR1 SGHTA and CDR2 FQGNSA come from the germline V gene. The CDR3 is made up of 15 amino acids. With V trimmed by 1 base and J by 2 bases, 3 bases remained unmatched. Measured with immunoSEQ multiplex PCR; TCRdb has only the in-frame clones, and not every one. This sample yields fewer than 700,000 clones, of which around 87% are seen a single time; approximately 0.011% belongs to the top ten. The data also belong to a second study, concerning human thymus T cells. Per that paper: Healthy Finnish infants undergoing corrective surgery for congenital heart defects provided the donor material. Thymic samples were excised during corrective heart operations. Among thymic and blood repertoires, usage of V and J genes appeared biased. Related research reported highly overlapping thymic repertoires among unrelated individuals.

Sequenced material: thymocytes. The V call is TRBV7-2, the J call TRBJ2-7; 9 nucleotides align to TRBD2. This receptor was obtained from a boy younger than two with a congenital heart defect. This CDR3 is CASSLVAGGPYEQYF. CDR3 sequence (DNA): TGTGCCAGCAGCTTAGTCGCGGGAGGGCCCTACGAGCAGTACTTC.